These T cell receptor beta chains were read from a single sample in a study of T cell clones after liver transplantation. Generated by immunoSEQ multiplex PCR, the TCRdb table keeps only in-frame clones and is missing some. The repertoire includes about 18,000 clones, 80% to 90% of them detected once, and 10% to 15% sits in the top ten. This sample comprised CD8+ T cells from blood, obtained before liver transplant. The source is a human donor who received a liver transplant. Each CDR3 is given with its conserved first and last residue. Each record gives: V gene, J gene, clone size, D gene, CDR3 protein, CDR3 DNA. D genes are given only for firm matches. Size values are once, few and many counts, or a class for expanded clones, and some rows have none.

v_gene: TRBV28
j_gene: TRBJ2-7
abundance: NA
d_gene: NA
CDR3aa: CASFSLGFGDEQYF
CDR3nt: TGTGCCAGCTTCTCTTTGGGTTTCGGGGACGAGCAGTACTTC

v_gene: TRBV29-1
j_gene: TRBJ1-2
abundance: NA
d_gene: NA
CDR3aa: CSVEGYGVGGYGYTF
CDR3nt: TGCAGCGTTGAAGGCTACGGGGTCGGTGGCTATGGCTACACCTTC

v_gene: TRBV6-6
j_gene: TRBJ2-7
abundance: NA
d_gene: NA
CDR3aa: CASSPQQGYSYEQYF
CDR3nt: TGTGCCAGCAGTCCTCAACAGGGCTACTCCTACGAGCAGTACTTC

v_gene: TRBV27
j_gene: TRBJ1-2
abundance: NA
d_gene: TRBD1
CDR3aa: CASSQSPTGGYGYTF
CDR3nt: TGTGCCAGCAGCCAATCCCCGACAGGGGGGTATGGCTACACCTTC

v_gene: TRBV7-9
j_gene: TRBJ2-1
abundance: NA
d_gene: NA
CDR3aa: CASSPGTEQFF
CDR3nt: TGTGCCAGCAGCCCCGGGACAGAGCAGTTCTTC

v_gene: TRBV9
j_gene: TRBJ1-1
abundance: NA
d_gene: NA
CDR3aa: CASSPFGTRSTEAFF
CDR3nt: TGTGCCAGCAGCCCATTCGGGACCCGGAGCACTGAAGCTTTCTTT

v_gene: TRBV6-1
j_gene: TRBJ2-7
abundance: NA
d_gene: NA
CDR3aa: CASSEPLLIGVYEQYF
CDR3nt: TGTGCCAGCAGTGAACCACTACTTATTGGGGTCTACGAGCAGTACTTC

v_gene: TRBV19
j_gene: TRBJ2-7
abundance: few
d_gene: NA
CDR3aa: CASSPDNRVLEQYF
CDR3nt: TGTGCCAGTAGCCCGGATAACAGGGTCCTCGAGCAGTACTTC

v_gene: TRBV5-8
j_gene: TRBJ2-7
abundance: NA
d_gene: NA
CDR3aa: CASSLSAAAYEQYF
CDR3nt: TGTGCCAGCAGCCTCTCGGCAGCGGCCTACGAGCAGTACTTC

v_gene: TRBV7-6
j_gene: TRBJ2-1
abundance: NA
d_gene: TRBD2
CDR3aa: CASSPSWASGSSSYNEQFF
CDR3nt: TGTGCCAGCAGCCCTTCCTGGGCTAGCGGGTCAAGCTCCTACAATGAGCAGTTCTTC

v_gene: TRBV5-1
j_gene: TRBJ2-7
abundance: NA
d_gene: NA
CDR3aa: CASRASASYEQYF
CDR3nt: TGCGCCAGCAGGGCTAGCGCATCCTACGAGCAGTACTTC

v_gene: TRBV29-1
j_gene: TRBJ1-2
abundance: few
d_gene: NA
CDR3aa: CSVSGSSNPGYTF
CDR3nt: TGCAGCGTTTCCGGGTCTTCAAACCCTGGCTACACCTTC

v_gene: TRBV2
j_gene: TRBJ1-5
abundance: once
d_gene: NA
CDR3aa: CASSEPQVSNQPQHF
CDR3nt: TGTGCCAGCAGTGAACCCCAGGTTTCTAATCAGCCCCAGCATTTT

v_gene: TRBV5-1
j_gene: TRBJ2-1
abundance: NA
d_gene: NA
CDR3aa: CASSLGLGSYNEQFF
CDR3nt: TGCGCCAGCAGCTTGGGATTGGGCTCCTACAATGAGCAGTTCTTC